This is a list of T cell receptor beta chains from one sample in a study of blood T cell repertoires in COVID-19. Profiling relied on immunoSEQ multiplex PCR, and the TCRdb table lists in-frame clones only, not all of them. The profile shows 85,000 to 120,000 clones, around nine tenths of them singletons. The sequenced sample consisted of peripheral blood. The receptor set was obtained from a man over 45 with active or convalescent COVID-19. Each CDR3 is given with its conserved first and last residue. The D gene is left open where the match is weak. Size tells how often a clone was seen (once, few, many) or the class of an expanded clone, and some rows leave it out.

d_call	j_call	v_call	cdr3_length	clone_size	cdr3_aa	cdr3_nt
TRBD1	TRBJ2-3	TRBV6-2/TRBV6-3	13	NA	CASSYDRGDTQYF	TGTGCCAGCAGTTATGACAGGGGAGATACGCAGTATTTT
NA	TRBJ1-5	TRBV12-3/TRBV12-4	13	NA	CASSFSGRQPQHF	TGTGCCAGCAGTTTTTCGGGTCGTCAGCCCCAGCATTTT
TRBD1	TRBJ1-5	TRBV28	15	NA	CASSKGTGVNQPQHF	TGTGCCAGCAGCAAAGGGACAGGGGTCAATCAGCCCCAGCATTTT
NA	TRBJ1-1	TRBV5-6	14	once	CAGSQRGGDTEAFF	TGTGCCGGCAGCCAGAGAGGGGGGGACACTGAAGCTTTCTTT
NA	TRBJ1-2	TRBV28	13	NA	CASSLGEGYGYTF	TGTGCCAGCAGTTTAGGGGAGGGGTATGGCTACACCTTC
TRBD2	TRBJ2-1	TRBV19	15	NA	CASSMNGGVYNEQFF	TGTGCCAGTAGTATGAACGGGGGGGTCTACAATGAGCAGTTCTTC
TRBD1	TRBJ2-3	TRBV19	15	NA	CASSIRQGSWDTQYF	TGTGCCAGTAGTATCAGACAGGGATCTTGGGATACGCAGTATTTT
TRBD1	TRBJ1-3	TRBV18	17	NA	CASSPSTGDRSGNTIYF	TGTGCCAGCTCACCGTCAACAGGGGACCGATCTGGAAACACCATATATTTT
TRBD1	TRBJ1-2	TRBV14	14	NA	CASSQGQGSFGYTF	TGTGCCAGCAGCCAAGGACAGGGGTCCTTCGGCTACACCTTC
NA	TRBJ2-3	TRBV27	17	NA	CAPTGGRTGGNSDTQYF	TGTGCCCCGACAGGGGGTCGAACGGGGGGGAACTCAGATACGCAGTATTTT
TRBD1	TRBJ1-3	TRBV14	13	NA	CASSPSPGGTIYF	TGTGCCAGCAGCCCAAGCCCAGGGGGGACCATATATTTT
NA	TRBJ1-4	TRBV2	15	NA	CASSLPTAINEKLFF	TGTGCCAGCAGTCTACCGACAGCCATTAATGAAAAACTGTTTTTT
TRBD1	TRBJ2-5	TRBV5-1	16	NA	CASSLGPGTDQETQYF	TGCGCCAGCAGCTTGGGGCCGGGGACAGACCAAGAGACCCAGTACTTC
TRBD2	TRBJ2-1	TRBV3-1/TRBV3-2	16	NA	CASSQDTGGALDEQFF	TGTGCCAGCAGCCAAGATACGGGGGGGGCCTTGGATGAGCAGTTCTTC
NA	TRBJ1-2	TRBV5-1	13	NA	CASSLGANYGYTF	TGCGCCAGCAGCTTAGGAGCAAACTATGGCTACACCTTC
TRBD2	TRBJ2-5	TRBV7-2	15	NA	CASDKRGLALETQYF	TGTGCCAGCGATAAGAGGGGACTAGCTTTGGAGACCCAGTACTTC
TRBD1	TRBJ1-2	TRBV11-3	14	NA	CASPGTGKVYGYTF	TGTGCCAGCCCCGGGACAGGGAAGGTTTATGGCTACACCTTC
NA	TRBJ1-3	TRBV4-1	18	NA	CASSQPGTKAFAGNTIYF	TGCGCCAGCAGCCAACCCGGGACAAAGGCTTTTGCTGGAAACACCATATATTTT
NA	TRBJ1-5	TRBV7-8	16	few	CASSLGEAGRDQPQHF	TGTGCCAGCAGCTTGGGAGAGGCTGGCCGGGATCAGCCCCAGCATTTT
TRBD1	TRBJ1-3	TRBV19	13	NA	CASTPTGEDTIYF	TGTGCCAGTACCCCGACAGGGGAGGACACCATATATTTT
TRBD1	TRBJ2-2	TRBV18	17	NA	CASSPPGQGASTGELFF	TGTGCCAGCTCACCACCGGGACAGGGGGCTAGCACCGGGGAGCTGTTTTTT
NA	TRBJ1-1	TRBV20-1	12	once	CSASQGNTEAFF	TGCAGTGCTAGTCAGGGGAACACTGAAGCTTTCTTT
NA	TRBJ2-5	TRBV7-2	12	NA	CASSLYQETQYF	TGTGCCAGCAGCCTTTACCAAGAGACCCAGTACTTC
TRBD1	TRBJ1-2	TRBV14	16	NA	CASSRTGATPNYGYTF	TGTGCCAGCAGCCGAACAGGGGCTACCCCTAACTATGGCTACACCTTC
NA	TRBJ1-6	TRBV11-3	13	medium-sized	CASSSGGNSPLHF	TGTGCCAGCAGCTCCGGGGGTAATTCACCCCTCCACTTT
TRBD1	TRBJ2-3	TRBV6-5	16	NA	CASSYSGTASTDTQYF	TGTGCCAGCAGTTACTCCGGGACAGCTAGCACAGATACGCAGTATTTT
TRBD1	TRBJ1-3	TRBV28	17	few	CASSLSQGQRGGNTIYF	TGTGCCAGCAGTTTGAGTCAGGGACAGCGTGGAGGAAACACCATATATTTT
NA	TRBJ1-2	TRBV2	11	few	CASSGGYGYTF	TGTGCCAGCAGTGGAGGTTATGGCTACACCTTC
TRBD1	TRBJ1-2	TRBV11-2	15	NA	CASSLDPGGYYGYTF	TGTGCCAGCAGCTTAGACCCAGGGGGCTACTATGGCTACACCTTC
TRBD1	TRBJ2-1	TRBV18	14	NA	CASSRGQDSDEQFF	TGTGCCAGCTCACGGGGACAGGACTCCGATGAGCAGTTCTTC
NA	TRBJ2-2	TRBV5-4	16	NA	CASSGSGDSGTGELFF	TGTGCCAGCAGCGGTTCAGGGGATTCGGGCACCGGGGAGCTGTTTTTT
NA	TRBJ1-1	TRBV11-2	15	NA	CASSDVGRGNTEAFF	TGTGCCAGCAGCGACGTCGGGCGGGGGAACACTGAAGCTTTCTTT
NA	TRBJ2-7	TRBV12-3/TRBV12-4	13	NA	CASTSTGSYEQYF	TGTGCCAGCACCTCGACAGGCTCCTACGAGCAGTACTTC
TRBD2	TRBJ2-3	TRBV24-1	18	NA	CATSDSRLVAGGQDTQYF	TGTGCCACCAGTGATTCCCGGTTAGTAGCGGGGGGGCAAGATACGCAGTATTTT
NA	TRBJ1-5	TRBV7-2	15	NA	CASSPLGQVGQPQHF	TGTGCCAGCAGCCCTCTGGGGCAAGTGGGCCAGCCCCAGCATTTT
NA	TRBJ2-5	TRBV7-2	15	NA	CASSLWASLQETQYF	TGTGCCAGCAGCTTATGGGCCAGTTTACAAGAGACCCAGTACTTC
NA	TRBJ2-5	TRBV5-1	13	NA	CASSSLAEETQYF	TGCGCCAGCAGCTCACTAGCTGAGGAGACCCAGTACTTC
TRBD2	TRBJ2-4	TRBV7-2	13	few	CASSLVGGNIQYF	TGTGCCAGCAGCTTAGTGGGGGGGAACATTCAGTACTTC
NA	TRBJ1-6	TRBV6-5	13	NA	CASKNSGDSPLHF	TGTGCCAGCAAGAATTCCGGGGATTCACCCCTCCACTTT